These 18 T cell receptor beta chains were sequenced from one sample in a study of blood T cell repertoires in COVID-19. The method was immunoSEQ multiplex PCR; TCRdb's version includes in-frame clones alone and lacks a portion of them. The table shows roughly 42,000 clones, with approximately 94% occurring only once. The specimen sequenced was peripheral blood. The receptors come from a man over 45 with COVID-19, enrolled during active disease.

CDR3 coding DNA: TGTGCCAGTAGTATCCCAGGGTCTCCAACCACGGCCGATGAGCAGTTCTTC. It codes for CASSIPGSPTTADEQFF. The chain combines TRBV19 with TRBJ2-1, with TRBD1 as a possible D gene (5 bases). V dropped 3 bases and J dropped 8 bases, with 23 bases sitting between them. Germline loops: CDR1 LNHDA, CDR2 SQIVND (reference sequence). The CDR3 has 17 amino acids.

The V call is TRBV19, the J call TRBJ1-5; possibly TRBD1 for D (6 bases). Germline CDR1 reads LNHDA; CDR2 reads SQIVND (reference sequence). The CDR3 sequence is 15 residues long. The V end was cut by 3 bases, the J end by 3 bases, with 12 bases between. CDR3 DNA sequence: TGTGCCAGTAGTATGGACGGACAGAACAATCAGCCCCAGCATTTT. It codes for CASSMDGQNNQPQHF.

The V and J genes are TRBV5-4 and TRBJ2-1; 12 bases line up with TRBD2. The germline V gene has CDR1 SGHNT and CDR2 YYREEE (reference sequence). The CDR3 totals 15 residues. Losses at the gene ends were 2 bases for V and 4 bases for J; bases not matched to a gene: 1. The CDR3 nucleotides are TGTGCCAGCAGCTTTACTAGCGGGGGGTACAATGAGCAGTTCTTC. It yields the protein CASSFTSGGYNEQFF.

This chain links TRBV6-1 with TRBJ1-5; D remains unclear. Trimming shortened V by 2 bases and J by 0 bases, and 8 bases separated the two germline ends. Germline values: CDR1 MNHNS, CDR2 SASEGT. This CDR3 is built from 15 residues. CDR3 bases: TGTGCCAGCAGTGAATCGGGGAATAGCAATCAGCCCCAGCATTTT. Its protein is CASSESGNSNQPQHF.

The chain uses TRBV20-1 and TRBJ2-1; 7 nucleotides align to TRBD2. The V gene's germline CDR1 is DFQATT and CDR2 SNEGSKA (reference sequence). The CDR3 is made up of 13 amino acids. V gave up 3 bases and J gave up 5 bases; unmatched junction bases: 4. CDR3 in amino acids: CSASTSANNEQFF. The CDR3 region has the DNA TGCAGTGCTAGTACTAGCGCCAACAATGAGCAGTTCTTC.

The chain couples TRBV5-1 to TRBJ1-3; a possible D gene is TRBD1 (6 bases). This CDR3 contains 16 residues. V was shortened by 0 bases and J by 4 bases, with 14 bases between the two germline ends. Germline-derived CDR1 and CDR2 are SGHRS and YFSETQ. CDR3 in amino acids: CASSLAPGGVGNTIYF. Here the CDR3 DNA reads TGCGCCAGCAGCTTGGCCCCTGGGGGCGTCGGAAACACCATATATTTT. The variable domain in full, with the rest retrieved from reference TRBV5-1 and TRBJ1-3, is KAGVTQTPRYLIKTRGQQVTLSCSPISGHRSVSWYQQTPGQGLQFLFEYFSETQRNKGNFPGRFSGRQFSNSRSEMNVSTLELGDSALYLCASSLAPGGVGNTIYFGEGSWLTVV.

The rearrangement uses TRBV7-9 and TRBJ2-5, with 16 bases matching TRBD2. There are 17 residues in the CDR3. Germline V gene data show CDR1 as SEHNR and CDR2 as FQNEAQ (reference sequence). V dropped 4 bases and J dropped 4; count of bases not matched to a gene: 6. The CDR3 region has the DNA TGTGCCAGCAGCTCCGGGACTAGCGGGAGGGCCCGAGAGACCCAGTACTTC. Its translation: CASSSGTSGRARETQYF. The whole variable domain, filled in from reference TRBV7-9 and TRBJ2-5, reads DTGVSQNPRHKITKRGQNVTFRCDPISEHNRLYWYRQTLGQGPEFLTYFQNEAQLEKSRLLSDRFSAERPKGSFSTLEIQRTEQGDSAMYLCASSSGTSGRARETQYFGPGTRLLVL.

The V and J genes are TRBV7-6 and TRBJ1-1; 8 nucleotides agree with TRBD1. Germline trimming cut 8 bases from V and 5 bases from J; bases unmatched to any gene: 10. CDR3 size: 14 residues. CDR1 is SGHVS, CDR2 FNYEAQ, per germline. The chain's CDR3 is CASAPSGGSTEAFF. CDR3 DNA sequence: TGTGCCAGCGCACCCTCAGGGGGCAGTACTGAAGCTTTCTTT.

The chain has TRBV2 and TRBJ2-7; 13 bases are shared with TRBD2. The ends lost 1 base at V and 9 bases at J; junction bases unmatched: 0. Germline V CDR1 and CDR2: SNHLY, FYNNEI. The CDR3 spans 13 residues. CDR3 nucleotides: TGTGCCAGCAGTGAAGGACTAGCGGGGGGGCAGTACTTC. Translation: CASSEGLAGGQYF.

The V call is TRBV5-1, the J call TRBJ2-3; D gene unclear. In germline, CDR1 is SGHRS, CDR2 YFSETQ. V was shortened by 0 bases and J by 2 bases, with 10 bases between the two germline ends. CDR3 length: 15 amino acids. CDR3 in DNA: TGCGCCAGCAGCTTGGAACCGCAACTCACAGATACGCAGTATTTT. Protein: CASSLEPQLTDTQYF. The full variable domain, with the rest looked up from reference TRBV5-1 and TRBJ2-3, is KAGVTQTPRYLIKTRGQQVTLSCSPISGHRSVSWYQQTPGQGLQFLFEYFSETQRNKGNFPGRFSGRQFSNSRSEMNVSTLELGDSALYLCASSLEPQLTDTQYFGPGTRLTVL.

The chain combines TRBV28 with TRBJ2-1; TRBD2 matches at 10 bases. Germline lookup yields CDR1 MDHEN and CDR2 SYDVKM. The length of the CDR3 is 18 residues. V gave up 4 bases and J gave up 0 bases; unmatched junction bases: 9. The CDR3 bases are TGTGCCAGCAGTTCCACCTCCTTAGCGGGGGGCTCCTACAATGAGCAGTTCTTC. Translated, it gives CASSSTSLAGGSYNEQFF. Variable domain in full (rest from reference TRBV28 and TRBJ2-1): DVKVTQSSRYLVKRTGEKVFLECVQDMDHENMFWYRQDPGLGLRLIYFSYDVKMKEKGDIPEGYSVSREKKERFSLILESASTNQTSMYLCASSSTSLAGGSYNEQFFGPGTRLTVL.

The CDR3 protein is CASSWGSETEPFF. In DNA, the CDR3 is TGTGCCAGCAGTTGGGGATCGGAGACAGAGCCTTTCTTT. The chain is built from TRBV12-3 or TRBV12-4 and TRBJ1-1, with D maybe TRBD1 (5 bases). Trimming removed 4 bases from V and 12 bases from J, with 18 bases in between. CDR3 length: 13 amino acids.

V is TRBV19 and J is TRBJ2-2, with 10 bases matching TRBD1. Trimming took 4 bases from V and 1 from J; bases not matched to a gene: 3. Germline V gene sequence: CDR1 LNHDA, CDR2 SQIVND (reference sequence). This CDR3 region has 16 residues. The CDR3 region is CASSRRTGGNTGELFF. CDR3 bases: TGTGCCAGTAGTAGAAGGACAGGGGGGAACACCGGGGAGCTGTTTTTT.

This rearrangement joins TRBV29-1 to TRBJ2-1; tentative D call: TRBD1 (6 bases). Germline CDR1 and CDR2: SQVTM and ANQGSEA. This CDR3 has 14 residues. The V end lost 6 bases, the J end lost 0 bases, and 12 bases lay between the germline ends. The CDR3 is CSVSGALSYNEQFF. DNA for the CDR3: TGCAGCGTGTCAGGGGCCCTCTCCTACAATGAGCAGTTCTTC.

This sequence joins TRBV7-2 and TRBJ1-1, with TRBD1 as a possible D gene (5 bases). The CDR3 spans 13 residues. Germline V CDR1 and CDR2: SGHTA, FQGNSA. V lost 2 bases, J lost 1 base, and 5 bases lay in between. The CDR3 DNA follows: TGTGCCAGCAGCTTAACAGGGAACACTGAAGCTTTCTTT. Translated: CASSLTGNTEAFF.

The chain combines TRBV6-5 with TRBJ2-7; 8 nucleotides agree with TRBD1. CDR3 length: 14 amino acids. V lost 6 bases and J lost 2; bases outside the gene matches: 6. The germline V gene has CDR1 MNHEY and CDR2 SVGAGI. CDR3 loop: CASRTDRATYEQYF. CDR3 DNA: TGTGCCAGCAGAACGGACAGGGCGACCTACGAGCAGTACTTC.

The rearrangement joins TRBV12-3 or TRBV12-4 to TRBJ2-7; D is ambiguous. This CDR3 spans 11 amino acids. The ends were cut back, 5 bases at V and 7 bases at J, with 9 bases in the middle. The DNA of the CDR3 is TGTGCCAGCAGTCCGAACTCGGAGCAGTACTTC. Its protein product is CASSPNSEQYF.

The genes are TRBV2 and TRBJ2-4, with a tentative D call TRBD2 (5 bases). CDR3 length equals 12 residues. The germline V gene encodes CDR1 SNHLY and CDR2 FYNNEI. Between the trimmed V and J ends, which lost 3 bases and 6 bases, there was a span of 6 bases. In nucleotides, the CDR3 is TGTGCCAGCAGTGAGGCGGGAAACATTCAGTACTTC. Residues: CASSEAGNIQYF.